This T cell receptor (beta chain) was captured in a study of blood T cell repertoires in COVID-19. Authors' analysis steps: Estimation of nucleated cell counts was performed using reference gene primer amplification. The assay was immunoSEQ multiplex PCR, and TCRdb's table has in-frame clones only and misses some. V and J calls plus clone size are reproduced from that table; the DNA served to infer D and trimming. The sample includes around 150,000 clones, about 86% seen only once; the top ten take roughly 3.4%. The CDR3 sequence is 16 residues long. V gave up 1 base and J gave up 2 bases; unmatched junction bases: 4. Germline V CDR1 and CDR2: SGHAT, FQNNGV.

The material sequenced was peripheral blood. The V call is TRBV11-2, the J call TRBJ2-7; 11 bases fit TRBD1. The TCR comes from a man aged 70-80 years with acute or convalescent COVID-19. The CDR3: CASSLVGQGGTYEQYF. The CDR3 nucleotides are TGTGCCAGCAGCTTAGTGGGACAGGGGGGGACCTACGAGCAGTACTTC.